Below are 26 T cell receptor beta chains sequenced from a single sample in a study of STAT5B mutations in CD4+ large granular lymphocyte leukemia (dated by TCRdb to between 2021 and 2024). The library was prepared using the immunoSEQ multiplex PCR assay. TCRdb's version of the immuneACCESS table is confined to in-frame rearrangements and falls short of the full clone set. An unresolved V gene accounts for under half of the shortfall where checked; the remainder is of unknown origin. The sample profile shows some 34,000 clones; around four fifths of them were found once. The top ten clonotypes cover approximately 0.29% of the sample. Sequenced: CD4+ T cells from blood buffy coats. These receptors all come from a human donor in good health.

The V call is TRBV19, the J call TRBJ1-6, with D uncertain. This CDR3 has 13 residues. CDR1 is LNHDA and CDR2 is SQIVND in the germline V gene (reference sequence). V shed 10 bases and J shed 2 bases, with 9 bases lying between them. The CDR3 here is CATAGAYNSPLHF. The CDR3, as DNA: TGTGCCACCGCCGGGGCCTATAATTCACCCCTCCACTTT. Full variable domain (missing parts from reference TRBV19 and TRBJ1-6): DGGITQSPKYLFRKEGQNVTLSCEQNLNHDAMYWYRQDPGQGLRLIYYSQIVNDFQKGDIAEGYSVSREKKESFPLTVTSAQKNPTAFYLCATAGAYNSPLHFGNGTRLTVT.

The V gene is TRBV28, the J gene TRBJ1-5; D is undetermined. This CDR3 has 14 amino acids. Germline lookup yields CDR1 MDHEN and CDR2 SYDVKM. V was clipped by 6 bases and J by 3 bases, with 12 bases between them. The CDR3 DNA is TGTGCCAGCAGCCCCGGGCCTTACAATCAGCCCCAGCATTTT. It specifies CASSPGPYNQPQHF.

V gene TRBV7-9 combines with J gene TRBJ2-4, with TRBD1 matching over 8 bases. Germline V gives CDR1 SEHNR, CDR2 FQNEAQ (reference sequence). CDR3 length: 15 residues. V shed 1 base and J 8 bases; nucleotides not matched to a gene: 7. This CDR3 is CASSLDRTGKDIQYF. The CDR3 DNA follows: TGTGCCAGCAGCTTAGATCGGACAGGGAAGGACATTCAGTACTTC.

This chain joins TRBV6-1 and TRBJ2-5; 9 bases fit TRBD2. The germline CDR1 and CDR2 sequences are MNHNS and SASEGT. The CDR3 sequence is 15 residues long. V shed 6 bases and J 4 bases; nucleotides not matched to a gene: 9. The CDR3 DNA follows: TGTGCCAGCAGGACACCGGTAGCGGGAGCAGAGACCCAGTACTTC. Its protein is CASRTPVAGAETQYF.

The genes are TRBV5-1 and TRBJ2-5; D gene unclear. The CDR3 is 15 amino acids. With 4 bases removed from V and 1 base from J, the gap between germline ends came to 14 bases. Germline V gene sequence: CDR1 SGHRS, CDR2 YFSETQ. The CDR3 sequence is CASSILSHVQETQYF. The CDR3 DNA reads as TGCGCCAGCAGCATTTTGTCTCACGTCCAAGAGACCCAGTACTTC.

V gene TRBV11-2 combines with J gene TRBJ2-7, with D uncertain. Trimming pared 5 bases from V and 7 bases from J, leaving 15 bases between. This CDR3 comprises 13 residues. Germline V CDR1 and CDR2: SGHAT, FQNNGV. As DNA, the CDR3 is TGTGCCAGCAGCCCCCAGCGACGGGCAGAGCAGTACTTC. Its translation: CASSPQRRAEQYF.

This clone was found once. This sequence joins TRBV29-1 and TRBJ1-6, with D tentatively TRBD1 (5 bases). Germline V gene lookup returns CDR1 SQVTM and CDR2 ANQGSEA. This CDR3 contains 14 residues. V was cut by 0 bases and J by 10 bases, with 13 bases left in between. The CDR3 sequence: CSVEEGQGLSPLHF. The CDR3 coding sequence is TGCAGCGTTGAAGAGGGGCAGGGACTATCACCCCTCCACTTT.

The rearrangement uses TRBV30 and TRBJ2-6; D is perhaps TRBD1 (6 bases). V lost 2 bases, J lost 3 bases, and 20 bases lay in between. Germline CDR1 is GTSNPN and CDR2 is SVGIG (reference sequence). The length of the CDR3 is 18 residues. Here the CDR3 DNA reads TGTGCCTGGAGTCCCCCCATTCAGGGGTTCTTTGGGGCCAACGTCCTGACTTTC. It specifies CAWSPPIQGFFGANVLTF.

The gene calls are TRBV7-9 and TRBJ1-4; the D gene is possibly TRBD1 (5 bases). CDR3 length: 15 residues. V was pared by 4 bases and J by 7 bases, with 16 bases between. The germline V gene encodes CDR1 SEHNR and CDR2 FQNEAQ (reference sequence). CDR3 sequence: CASSSYRRNSEKLFF. CDR3 coding DNA: TGTGCCAGCAGCTCCTACAGGAGGAATAGTGAAAAACTGTTTTTT.

V gene TRBV5-1 combines with J gene TRBJ2-3, with unresolved D. The CDR3 has 16 residues. The germline gives CDR1 SGHRS, CDR2 YFSETQ. V dropped 2 bases and J dropped 4 bases, with 17 bases sitting between them. The CDR3: CASSLITPQPPDTQYF. CDR3 DNA sequence: TGCGCCAGCAGCTTAATTACGCCCCAACCACCAGATACGCAGTATTTT.

In its sample, this clone was seen once. The chain combines TRBV4-2 with TRBJ1-3; 8 positions match TRBD1. The CDR3 consists of 16 residues. V shed 4 bases and J 6 bases; nucleotides not matched to a gene: 11. Germline lookup yields CDR1 LGHNA and CDR2 YNFKEQ. This CDR3 is CASSPNKDRGENTIYF. The CDR3 coding sequence is TGTGCCAGCAGCCCCAACAAAGACAGGGGAGAAAACACCATATATTTT.

CDR3 bases: TGTGCCTGGAGCGCCCGGACAGTGGGGTCCTACGAGCAGTACTTC. Its protein product is CAWSARTVGSYEQYF. The chain carries TRBV30 and TRBJ2-7; maybe TRBD1 (6 bases). This CDR3 region has 15 residues. Trimming shortened V by 3 bases and J by 1 base, and 16 bases separated the two germline ends. Germline CDR1 reads GTSNPN; CDR2 reads SVGIG (reference sequence).

The gene calls are TRBV28 and TRBJ1-5; possible D gene TRBD1, 6 bases. The V and J ends lost 5 bases and 1 base respectively, with 15 bases between them. The CDR3 sequence is 16 residues long. Germline V gives CDR1 MDHEN, CDR2 SYDVKM. This chain's CDR3 is CASSPPQGRSNQPQHF. CDR3 DNA: TGTGCCAGCAGTCCCCCACAGGGAAGGAGCAATCAGCCCCAGCATTTT.

A word on this clone: A read error may produce the germline difference seen at one junction end. The genes are TRBV6-5 and TRBJ1-2; 7 bases align to TRBD1. Germline loops: CDR1 MNHEY, CDR2 SVGAGI. This CDR3 has 10 amino acids. The CDR3 nucleotides read TGTGCCAGCAGTTACGGGGACAGCGACTTC. This sequence encodes CASSYGDSDF.

The gene calls are TRBV9 and TRBJ1-2; D perhaps matches TRBD1 (6 bases). Trimming removed 4 bases from V and 11 bases from J, with 21 bases in between. CDR3 size: 14 residues. The germline CDR1 and CDR2 sequences are SGDLS and YYNGEE. For the CDR3, the DNA is TGTGCCAGCAGCTCCGTAGGGGGAAGGAGAGGATACACCTTC. This codes for CASSSVGGRRGYTF.

The gene calls are TRBV7-2 and TRBJ1-1; D may be TRBD1 (5 bases). CDR1 and CDR2 (germline): SGHTA, FQGNSA. This CDR3 region has 14 residues. The germline V and J ends were trimmed by 5 bases and 5 bases, with 15 bases remaining between them. Here the CDR3 reads CASSQSGGGTEAFF. In DNA, the CDR3 is TGTGCCAGCAGCCAGTCGGGGGGAGGGACTGAAGCTTTCTTT.

Only one count was recorded for this clone. CDR3 sequence: CASSIGGTSGPSIEQYF. DNA of the CDR3: TGTGCCAGTAGTATAGGGGGTACTAGCGGTCCTTCGATCGAGCAGTACTTC. J is TRBJ2-7 and V is TRBV19, with 8 bases lining up with TRBD2. Germline-derived CDR1 and CDR2 are LNHDA and SQIVND (reference sequence). V trimming: 1 base; J trimming: 6 bases; junction bases outside the gene matches: 14. The CDR3 is 17 residues long.

As DNA, the CDR3 is TGTGCCTGGAGTGTCGATACAGGGCTTAATGAAAAACTGTTTTTT. Its translation is CAWSVDTGLNEKLFF. J is TRBJ1-4 and V is TRBV30; D possibly corresponds to TRBD1 (6 bases). The CDR3 totals 15 residues. The ends were cut back, 0 bases at V and 4 bases at J, with 12 bases in the middle. Germline V lookup: CDR1 GTSNPN, CDR2 SVGIG (reference sequence). The complete variable domain, with remaining parts taken from reference TRBV30 and TRBJ1-4, reads SQTIHQWPATLVQPVGSPLSLECTVEGTSNPNLYWYRQAAGRGLQLLFYSVGIGQISSEVPQNLSASRPQDRQFILSSKKLLLSDSGFYLCAWSVDTGLNEKLFFGSGTQLSVL.

This chain links TRBV7-9 with TRBJ2-3; D ambiguous. V lost 5 bases and J 2 bases, leaving 14 bases between the germline ends. This CDR3 has 15 residues. Germline assignment: CDR1 SEHNR and CDR2 FQNEAQ (reference sequence). This CDR3 is CASSPTRATTDTQYF. The CDR3 DNA reads as TGTGCCAGCAGCCCAACCCGGGCCACCACAGATACGCAGTATTTT.

This chain joins TRBV30 and TRBJ1-3; D possibly corresponds to TRBD1 (6 bases). The germline V gene has CDR1 GTSNPN and CDR2 SVGIG (reference sequence). The CDR3 is 13 residues long. The germline V and J ends were trimmed by 5 bases and 4 bases, with 12 bases remaining between them. The CDR3 sequence is CAWGAGVGNTIYF. CDR3 nucleotides: TGTGCCTGGGGCGCAGGGGTCGGAAACACCATATATTTT. The full variable domain, its missing parts supplied by reference TRBV30 and TRBJ1-3, is SQTIHQWPATLVQPVGSPLSLECTVEGTSNPNLYWYRQAAGRGLQLLFYSVGIGQISSEVPQNLSASRPQDRQFILSSKKLLLSDSGFYLCAWGAGVGNTIYFGEGSWLTVV.

CDR3 bases: TGTGCCAGCATCCAAGGGGTCCTCTACGAGCAGTACTTC. Residues: CASIQGVLYEQYF. The chain links TRBV2 to TRBJ2-7; D is possibly TRBD1 (5 bases). V lost 7 bases and J lost 3, with 13 bases in between. The CDR3 is 13 residues long. Germline V gives CDR1 SNHLY, CDR2 FYNNEI.

The gene calls are TRBV5-6 and TRBJ1-2; no definite D call. Germline V lookup: CDR1 SGHDT, CDR2 YYEEEE. Trimming removed 0 bases at V and 5 bases at J, with 2 bases between. The length of the CDR3 is 11 residues. The CDR3 region has the DNA TGTGCCAGCAGCTTGGGGTATGGCTACACCTTC. Its protein product is CASSLGYGYTF. Using reference TRBV5-6 and TRBJ1-2 for the parts outside the CDR3, the full variable domain is DAGVTQSPTHLIKTRGQQVTLRCSPKSGHDTVSWYQQALGQGPQFIFQYYEEEERQRGNFPDRFSGHQFPNYSSELNVNALLLGDSALYLCASSLGYGYTFGSGTRLTVV.

J is TRBJ1-6 and V is TRBV6-1; the D is unclear. With 6 bases removed from V and 1 base from J, the gap between germline ends came to 4 bases. Germline lookup yields CDR1 MNHNS and CDR2 SASEGT. The CDR3 totals 13 residues. The CDR3 bases are TGTGCCAGCAGGGAATCCTATAATTCACCCCTCCACTTT. Its protein is CASRESYNSPLHF.

In its sample, this clone was seen a few times. The chain joins TRBV4-1 to TRBJ2-7, with D possibly being TRBD1 (5 bases). From germline, CDR1 is MGHRA and CDR2 YSYEKL. This CDR3 has 16 amino acids. The ends were cut back, 0 bases at V and 1 base at J, with 13 bases in the middle. The CDR3 loop is CASSQDFTGPSYEQYF. In DNA, the CDR3 is TGCGCCAGCAGCCAAGACTTCACAGGTCCATCCTACGAGCAGTACTTC.

The rearrangement links TRBV7-9 to TRBJ2-2; D gene unclear. Germline V gene sequence: CDR1 SEHNR, CDR2 FQNEAQ (reference sequence). This CDR3 spans 14 amino acids. Trimming stripped 4 bases from V and 2 bases from J, with 8 bases between. The CDR3 nucleotides are TGTGCCAGCAGCTCAAGTCCCAACACCGGGGAGCTGTTTTTT. Translated, it gives CASSSSPNTGELFF.

The chain links TRBV2 to TRBJ2-2; 9 bases fit TRBD2. V shed 4 bases, J shed 7 bases, and the junction held 10 bases outside the gene matches. From germline, CDR1 is SNHLY and CDR2 FYNNEI. This CDR3 region has 16 residues. The chain's CDR3 is CASSVDSGSMIGELFF. In DNA, the CDR3 is TGTGCCAGCAGTGTAGATAGCGGGAGTATGATCGGGGAGCTGTTTTTT. Together with reference TRBV2 and TRBJ2-2, the CDR3 gives the full variable domain: EPEVTQTPSHQVTQMGQEVILRCVPISNHLYFYWYRQILGQKVEFLVSFYNNEISEKSEIFDDQFSVERPDGSNFTLKIRSTKLEDSAMYFCASSVDSGSMIGELFFGEGSRLTVL.